This entry describes one TCR beta chain. The source of the sample is a study of blood T cell repertoires in COVID-19. About the research overall: The cDNA or gDNA used as material had been derived from T cells, B-cell-depleted T cells, or PBMCs.

Enrolled through a virtual design, the participants were between roughly 18 and 90 years of age and came from 24 US areas. This CDR3 region has 13 residues. Germline values: CDR1 KGHDR, CDR2 SFDVKD. Trimming took off 11 bases at V and 6 bases at J, with 16 bases between the two ends. In the source study's methods: Amplification of reference gene primers was used by the study to estimate nucleated cell counts. Generated by immunoSEQ multiplex PCR, the TCRdb table keeps only in-frame clones and is missing some. The V and J calls and clone size were taken over from that table, and D and trimming were inferred from the DNA. There are under 200,000 clones in the sample; approximately 84% occur only once, and about 6.5% lies in the top ten.

Sequencing input: PBMCs or T cells enriched from blood (not recorded which). The chain couples TRBV24-1 to TRBJ2-1; D uncertain. This TCR was sampled from a woman aged 45-59 years who had recovered from COVID-19. The CDR3 here is CAIADNAANEQFF. CDR3 DNA sequence: TGTGCCATCGCAGATAACGCGGCCAATGAGCAGTTCTTC.